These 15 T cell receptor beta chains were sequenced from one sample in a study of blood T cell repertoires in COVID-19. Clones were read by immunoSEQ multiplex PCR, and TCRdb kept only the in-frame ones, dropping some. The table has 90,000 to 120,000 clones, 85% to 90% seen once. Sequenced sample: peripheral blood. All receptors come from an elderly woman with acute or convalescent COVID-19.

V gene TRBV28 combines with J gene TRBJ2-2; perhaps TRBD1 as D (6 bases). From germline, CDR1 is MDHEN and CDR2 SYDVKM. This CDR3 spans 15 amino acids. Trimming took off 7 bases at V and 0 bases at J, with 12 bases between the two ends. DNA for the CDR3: TGTGCCAGCACAGGGGCAGGGGCGAACACCGGGGAGCTGTTTTTT. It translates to CASTGAGANTGELFF.

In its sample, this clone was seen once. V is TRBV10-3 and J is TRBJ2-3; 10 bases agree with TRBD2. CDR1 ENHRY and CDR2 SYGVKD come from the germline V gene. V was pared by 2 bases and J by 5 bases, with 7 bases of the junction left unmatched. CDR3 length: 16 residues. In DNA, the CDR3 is TGTGCCATCAGTGAGGTGGTAGCGGGGGGCCGAGATACGCAGTATTTT. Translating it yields CAISEVVAGGRDTQYF.

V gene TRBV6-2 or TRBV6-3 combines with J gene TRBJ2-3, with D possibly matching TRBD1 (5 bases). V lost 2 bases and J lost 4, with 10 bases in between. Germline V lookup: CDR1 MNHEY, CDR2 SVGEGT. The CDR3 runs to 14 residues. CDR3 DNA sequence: TGTGCCAGCAGTTACGGTGCAGGGCCAGATACGCAGTATTTT. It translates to CASSYGAGPDTQYF.

The DNA of the CDR3 is TGTGCCAGCAGTTTTATGGCGGGAGGCTACAATGAGCAGTTCTTC. Translating gives CASSFMAGGYNEQFF. The chain employs TRBV2 and TRBJ2-1; 8 nucleotides line up with TRBD2. Germline values: CDR1 SNHLY, CDR2 FYNNEI. The V segment lost 5 bases and the J segment 3 bases; nucleotides outside the gene matches: 6. The CDR3 is 15 residues long.

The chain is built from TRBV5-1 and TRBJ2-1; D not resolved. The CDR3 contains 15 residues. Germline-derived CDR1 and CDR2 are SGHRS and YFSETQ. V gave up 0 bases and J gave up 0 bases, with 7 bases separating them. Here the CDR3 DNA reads TGCGCCAGCAGCTTGGAGTGGCTCTCCTACAATGAGCAGTTCTTC. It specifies CASSLEWLSYNEQFF.

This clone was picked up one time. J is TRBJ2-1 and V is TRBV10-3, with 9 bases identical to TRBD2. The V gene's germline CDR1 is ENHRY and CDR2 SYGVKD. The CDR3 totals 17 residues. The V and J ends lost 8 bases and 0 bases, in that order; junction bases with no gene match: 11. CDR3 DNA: TGTGCCATCCGGGTAGCGGGGGCGATAAGCTCCTACAATGAGCAGTTCTTC. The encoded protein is CAIRVAGAISSYNEQFF.

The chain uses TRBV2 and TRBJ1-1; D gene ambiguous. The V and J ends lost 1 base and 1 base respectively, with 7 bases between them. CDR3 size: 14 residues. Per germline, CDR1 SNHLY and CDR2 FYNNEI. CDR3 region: CASSEVTANTEAFF. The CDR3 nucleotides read TGTGCCAGCAGTGAAGTCACAGCGAACACTGAAGCTTTCTTT.

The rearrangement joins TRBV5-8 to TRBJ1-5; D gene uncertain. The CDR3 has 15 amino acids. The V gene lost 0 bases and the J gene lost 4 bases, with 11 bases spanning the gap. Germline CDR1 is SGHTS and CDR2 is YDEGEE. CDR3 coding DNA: TGTGCCAGCAGCTTGGGGCGGCGGATGAATCAGCCCCAGCATTTT. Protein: CASSLGRRMNQPQHF.

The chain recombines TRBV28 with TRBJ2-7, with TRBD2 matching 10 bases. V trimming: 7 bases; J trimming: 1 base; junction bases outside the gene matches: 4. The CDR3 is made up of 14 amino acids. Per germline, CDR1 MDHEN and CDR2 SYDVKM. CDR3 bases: TGTGCCAGCACCACTAGCGGGGATTCCTACGAGCAGTACTTC. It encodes CASTTSGDSYEQYF.

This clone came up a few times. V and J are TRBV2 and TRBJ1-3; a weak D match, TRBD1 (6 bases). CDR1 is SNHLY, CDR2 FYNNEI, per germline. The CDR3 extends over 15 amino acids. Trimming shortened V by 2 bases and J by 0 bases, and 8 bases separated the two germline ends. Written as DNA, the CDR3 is TGTGCCAGCAGTGAACAGGGGAGCTCTGGAAACACCATATATTTT. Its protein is CASSEQGSSGNTIYF.

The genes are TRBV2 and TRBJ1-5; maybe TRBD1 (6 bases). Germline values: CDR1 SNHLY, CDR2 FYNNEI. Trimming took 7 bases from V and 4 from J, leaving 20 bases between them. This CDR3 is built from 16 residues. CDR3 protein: CASTGAFLMPNQPQHF. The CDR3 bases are TGTGCCAGCACAGGGGCCTTCTTAATGCCGAATCAGCCCCAGCATTTT.

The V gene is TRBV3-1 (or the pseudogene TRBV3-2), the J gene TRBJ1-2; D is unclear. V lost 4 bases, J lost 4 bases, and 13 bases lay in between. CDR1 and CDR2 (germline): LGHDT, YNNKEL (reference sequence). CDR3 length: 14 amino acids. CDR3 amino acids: CASSRDDGSYGYTF. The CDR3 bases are TGTGCCAGCAGCCGAGACGACGGGAGCTATGGCTACACCTTC.

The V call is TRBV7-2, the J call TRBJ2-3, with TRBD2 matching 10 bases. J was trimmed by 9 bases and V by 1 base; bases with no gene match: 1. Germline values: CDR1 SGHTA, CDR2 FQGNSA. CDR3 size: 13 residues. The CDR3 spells CASSLGTSGTQYF. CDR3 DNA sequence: TGTGCCAGCAGCTTAGGGACTAGCGGAACGCAGTATTTT.

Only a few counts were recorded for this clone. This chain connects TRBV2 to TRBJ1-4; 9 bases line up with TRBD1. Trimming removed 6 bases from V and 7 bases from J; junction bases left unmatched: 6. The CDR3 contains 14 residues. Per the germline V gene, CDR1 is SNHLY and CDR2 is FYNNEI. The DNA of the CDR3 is TGTGCCAGCAGGCCCGGGACAGGGAGTGAAAAACTGTTTTTT. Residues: CASRPGTGSEKLFF.

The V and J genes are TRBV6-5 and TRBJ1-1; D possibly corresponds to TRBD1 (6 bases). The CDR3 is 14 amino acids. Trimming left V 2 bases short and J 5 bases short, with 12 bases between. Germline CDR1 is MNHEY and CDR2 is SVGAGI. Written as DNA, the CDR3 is TGTGCCAGCAGTTACGGATTTAGGGGGACTGAAGCTTTCTTT. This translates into CASSYGFRGTEAFF.